These T cell receptor beta chains were read from a single sample in a study of cytomegalovirus exposure and HLA in healthy donors. Here immunoSEQ multiplex PCR was the method, and the copy in TCRdb shows in-frame clones only, minus some. The sample yields some 130,000 clones, approximately 80% seen once. The sequencing input was PBMCs. The source is a girl aged 2-10 years in good health and CMV-seronegative. Both conserved end residues are part of each CDR3. The D gene is left open where the match is weak. Clone size appears in some rows only: once, few, many, or a class for an expanded clone.

size,D,length,J,V,CDR3,DNA
NA,NA,14,TRBJ1-2,TRBV18,CASSSTQVHYGYTF,TGTGCCAGTTCGTCGACACAGGTGCACTATGGCTACACCTTC
NA,TRBD2,15,TRBJ2-3,TRBV2,CASSVSGGSTDTQYF,TGTGCCAGCAGTGTTAGCGGGGGGAGCACAGATACGCAGTATTTT
NA,NA,15,TRBJ1-5,TRBV28,CASSRTAYSNQPQHF,TGTGCCAGCAGTCGGACAGCATATAGCAATCAGCCCCAGCATTTT
NA,NA,14,TRBJ1-5,TRBV29-1,CSVGGGNSNQPQHF,TGCAGCGTTGGCGGGGGAAATAGCAATCAGCCCCAGCATTTT
once,TRBD2,16,TRBJ2-1,TRBV28,CASSLVSSGSRNEQFF,TGTGCCAGCAGTTTAGTATCTAGCGGGAGTCGAAATGAGCAGTTCTTC
once,NA,14,TRBJ1-2,TRBV13,CASSLGARGPGYTF,TGTGCCAGCAGCTTAGGTGCTAGAGGGCCTGGCTACACCTTC
NA,TRBD1,15,TRBJ2-1,TRBV7-9,CASSSANRGRDEQFF,TGTGCCAGCAGCTCCGCAAACAGGGGGCGCGATGAGCAGTTCTTC
NA,TRBD1,13,TRBJ1-3,TRBV30,CAWSTGAGNTIYF,TGTGCCTGGAGTACAGGGGCTGGAAACACCATATATTTT
NA,NA,15,TRBJ2-7,TRBV5-1,CASSLSPGSAYEQYF,TGCGCCAGCAGCTTGAGTCCAGGTTCGGCCTACGAGCAGTACTTC
once,TRBD1,16,TRBJ1-1,TRBV4-2,CASSQGEGAGGTEAFF,TGTGCCAGCAGCCAAGGCGAGGGGGCCGGGGGCACTGAAGCTTTCTTT
NA,NA,16,TRBJ2-7,TRBV11-2,CASSLVSGTHSYEQYF,TGTGCCAGCAGCTTAGTCTCAGGTACTCACTCCTACGAGCAGTACTTC
few,NA,12,TRBJ2-1,TRBV13,CASSLLYNEQFF,TGTGCCAGCAGCTTACTCTACAATGAGCAGTTCTTC
NA,TRBD1,15,TRBJ2-7,TRBV5-1,CASSYSTGGTYEQYF,TGCGCCAGCAGCTACAGCACAGGGGGGACCTACGAGCAGTACTTC
NA,NA,11,TRBJ2-4,TRBV29-1,CSVEVSSVQYF,TGCAGCGTTGAGGTGTCTAGCGTTCAGTACTTC
NA,NA,16,TRBJ2-1,TRBV6-4,CASSPDEREHNNEQFF,TGTGCCAGCAGTCCAGACGAACGGGAGCACAACAATGAGCAGTTCTTC
NA,NA,13,TRBJ2-7,TRBV27,CASSFHSRDEQYF,TGTGCCAGCAGTTTTCACTCTCGCGACGAGCAGTACTTC
NA,TRBD1,14,TRBJ1-2,TRBV6-5,CASRENRDRGGYTF,TGTGCCAGCAGAGAGAACCGGGACAGAGGAGGCTACACCTTC
NA,TRBD1,14,TRBJ1-5,TRBV19,CAARQGGGNQPQHF,TGTGCCGCACGACAGGGAGGCGGCAATCAGCCCCAGCATTTT
NA,NA,11,TRBJ2-1,TRBV7-9,CASSSSWEQFF,TGTGCCAGCAGCTCGAGTTGGGAGCAGTTCTTC
NA,TRBD2,14,TRBJ2-1,TRBV5-1,CASSLRGSLDEQFF,TGCGCCAGCAGCTTGCGCGGGAGTTTGGATGAGCAGTTCTTC
NA,NA,15,TRBJ2-1,TRBV5-1,CASRPDFLTYNEQFF,TGCGCCAGCAGACCGGACTTCCTAACCTACAATGAGCAGTTCTTC
NA,NA,14,TRBJ1-5,TRBV19,CASSYARFNQPQHF,TGTGCCAGTAGCTACGCCCGTTTCAATCAGCCCCAGCATTTT
NA,NA,18,TRBJ1-4,TRBV4-1,CASSPPGGDTTTNEKLFF,TGCGCCAGCAGCCCCCCGGGGGGGGACACAACAACTAATGAAAAACTGTTTTTT
NA,NA,14,TRBJ1-6,TRBV7-9,CASSLGGTGSPLHF,TGTGCCAGCAGCTTGGGGGGTACGGGATCACCCCTCCACTTT
NA,NA,13,TRBJ2-7,TRBV10-3,CAISSGLSGEQYF,TGTGCCATCAGTTCAGGACTCTCCGGGGAGCAGTACTTC
NA,NA,11,TRBJ2-7,TRBV5-1,CASSFNYEQYF,TGCGCCAGCAGCTTCAACTACGAGCAGTACTTC
NA,TRBD1,15,TRBJ2-1,TRBV30,CAWSARDRDDNEQFF,TGTGCCTGGAGTGCCAGGGACAGGGACGACAATGAGCAGTTCTTC
NA,TRBD1,15,TRBJ2-5,TRBV15,CATREGTGGFETQYF,TGTGCCACCCGTGAAGGGACAGGGGGCTTCGAGACCCAGTACTTC
NA,TRBD1,14,TRBJ2-7,TRBV2,CASLRGFPRGEQYF,TGTGCCAGCCTCAGGGGGTTTCCTAGGGGCGAGCAGTACTTC
NA,NA,14,TRBJ2-3,TRBV4-1,CASSQPGGTDTQYF,TGCGCCAGCAGCCAACCGGGGGGCACAGATACGCAGTATTTT
NA,TRBD2,16,TRBJ2-3,TRBV9,CASSVGSGAYTDTQYF,TGTGCCAGCAGCGTAGGGAGCGGGGCCTACACAGATACGCAGTATTTT
NA,TRBD2,16,TRBJ2-7,TRBV4-3,CASSQDRRGGTYEQYF,TGCGCCAGCAGCCAAGATCGGCGGGGGGGAACCTACGAGCAGTACTTC
NA,NA,16,TRBJ1-5,TRBV4-1,CASSQVGGQYNQPQHF,TGCGCCAGCAGCCAAGTGGGTGGGCAGTACAATCAGCCCCAGCATTTT
NA,TRBD1,13,TRBJ1-5,TRBV30,CAWATGTNQPQHF,TGTGCCTGGGCGACAGGGACGAATCAGCCCCAGCATTTT
NA,NA,15,TRBJ2-2,TRBV30,CAWSLEAGGAGELFF,TGTGCCTGGAGTCTAGAGGCCGGAGGTGCCGGGGAGCTGTTTTTT
NA,TRBD1,15,TRBJ1-4,TRBV28,CASSLDQGGREKLFF,TGTGCCAGCAGTTTAGATCAGGGGGGAAGAGAAAAACTGTTTTTT
NA,TRBD2,18,TRBJ2-7,TRBV7-2,CASSLEPLAGVGVYEQYF,TGTGCCAGCAGCTTAGAACCCCTAGCGGGAGTTGGGGTCTACGAGCAGTACTTC
NA,NA,15,TRBJ2-7,TRBV13,CASSLIGTGSYEQYF,TGTGCCAGCAGCTTAATCGGGACTGGGTCCTACGAGCAGTACTTC
NA,NA,14,TRBJ1-5,TRBV7-2,CASSLVPGNQPQHF,TGTGCCAGCAGCTTAGTCCCAGGGAATCAGCCCCAGCATTTT
NA,NA,15,TRBJ1-2,TRBV27,CASAPLGASFYGYTF,TGTGCCAGCGCCCCCCTGGGGGCGTCTTTCTATGGCTACACCTTC
NA,NA,18,TRBJ1-5,TRBV4-2,CASSLGRVLGYSNQPQHF,TGTGCCAGCAGCCTTGGCAGGGTCCTGGGTTATAGCAATCAGCCCCAGCATTTT
NA,NA,13,TRBJ1-1,TRBV29-1,CSDSLRGYTEAFF,TGCAGCGACTCGCTGCGGGGGTACACTGAAGCTTTCTTT
NA,TRBD1,12,TRBJ1-2,TRBV30,CAWSTGGYGYTF,TGTGCCTGGAGCACAGGGGGCTATGGCTACACCTTC
NA,NA,15,TRBJ1-4,TRBV28,CASSPLGSPGEKLFF,TGTGCCAGCAGCCCCCTGGGGTCCCCGGGGGAAAAACTGTTTTTT
NA,NA,14,TRBJ2-7,TRBV7-2,CASSFLGKSDEQYF,TGTGCCAGCAGCTTTCTCGGGAAGAGCGACGAGCAGTACTTC
NA,TRBD2,14,TRBJ2-3,TRBV30,CAWKSGRAVDTQYF,TGTGCCTGGAAGAGCGGGAGGGCCGTAGATACGCAGTATTTT
NA,NA,14,TRBJ1-4,TRBV30,CAWSEGFLDEKLFF,TGTGCCTGGAGTGAGGGGTTTCTGGATGAAAAACTGTTTTTT
once,NA,16,TRBJ2-3,TRBV10-3,CAISAPDWKGWDTQYF,TGTGCCATCAGTGCCCCGGACTGGAAGGGATGGGATACGCAGTATTTT
few,NA,15,TRBJ2-7,TRBV7-8,CASSFYGTSSYEQYF,TGTGCCAGCAGCTTCTATGGGACAAGCTCCTACGAGCAGTACTTC
NA,NA,15,TRBJ2-6,TRBV5-4,CASSFPRARLNVLTF,TGTGCCAGCAGCTTTCCGAGGGCTCGACTCAACGTCCTGACTTTC
NA,TRBD1,13,TRBJ1-2,TRBV7-3,CASSLRDREGYTF,TGTGCCAGCAGCCTACGGGACAGGGAAGGCTACACCTTC
once,TRBD2,15,TRBJ2-2,TRBV7-2,CASSPTSGSSGELFF,TGTGCCAGCAGCCCTACTAGCGGGAGTAGCGGGGAGCTGTTTTTT